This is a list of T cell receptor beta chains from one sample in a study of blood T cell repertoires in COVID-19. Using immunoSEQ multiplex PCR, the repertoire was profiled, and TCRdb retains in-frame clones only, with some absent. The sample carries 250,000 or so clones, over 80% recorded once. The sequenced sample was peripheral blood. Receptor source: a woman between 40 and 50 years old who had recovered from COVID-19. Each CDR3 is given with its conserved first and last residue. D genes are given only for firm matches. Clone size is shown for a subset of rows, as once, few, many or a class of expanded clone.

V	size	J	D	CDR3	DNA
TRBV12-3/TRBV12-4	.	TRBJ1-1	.	CASSLYSGNEAFF	TGTGCCAGCAGTTTGTACAGCGGTAATGAAGCTTTCTTT
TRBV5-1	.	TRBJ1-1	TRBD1	CASSLISTGLSGTEAFF	TGCGCCAGCAGCTTAATCTCGACAGGGTTGAGTGGCACTGAAGCTTTCTTT
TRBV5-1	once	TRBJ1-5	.	CASSLNSNQPQHF	TGCGCCAGCAGCCTAAATAGCAATCAGCCCCAGCATTTT
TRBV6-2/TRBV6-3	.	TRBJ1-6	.	CASSYSKNKPTDWGGPLHF	TGTGCCAGCAGTTACTCGAAGAACAAGCCCACCGATTGGGGGGGACCCCTCCACTTT
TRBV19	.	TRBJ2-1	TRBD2	CASSPPGLAGAPYNEQFF	TGTGCCAGTAGCCCCCCCGGACTAGCGGGGGCCCCCTACAATGAGCAGTTCTTC
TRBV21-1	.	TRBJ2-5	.	CASSLGGVKKTQYF	TGTGCCAGTTCCCTCGGAGGGGTAAAAAAGACCCAGTACTTC
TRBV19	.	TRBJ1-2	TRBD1	CASSAGGNYGYTF	TGTGCCAGTAGTGCAGGGGGGAACTATGGCTACACCTTC
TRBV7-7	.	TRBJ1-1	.	CASSLTMNTEAFF	TGTGCTAGCAGCTTGACTATGAACACTGAAGCTTTCTTT
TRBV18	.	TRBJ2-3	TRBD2	CASSVASGEDTQYF	TGTGCCAGCTCAGTAGCTAGCGGGGAAGATACGCAGTATTTT
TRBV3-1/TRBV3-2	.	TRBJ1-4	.	CASSKRLDNEKLFF	TGTGCCAGCAGTAAGAGACTTGACAATGAAAAACTGTTTTTT
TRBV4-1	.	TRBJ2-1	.	CASSQSGGSSYNEQFF	TGCGCCAGCAGCCAAAGTGGGGGGAGCTCCTACAATGAGCAGTTCTTC
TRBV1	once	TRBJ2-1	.	CTSSQGKGRTSGVSSYNEQFF	TGCACCAGCAGCCAGGGGAAAGGCCGGACTAGCGGGGTAAGCTCCTACAATGAGCAGTTCTTC
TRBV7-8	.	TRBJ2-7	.	CASSLRDTAYEQYF	TGTGCCAGCAGCCTCCGGGACACTGCGTACGAGCAGTACTTC
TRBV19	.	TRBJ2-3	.	CASSIGAFGTDTQYF	TGTGCCAGTAGTATAGGGGCCTTTGGCACAGATACGCAGTATTTT
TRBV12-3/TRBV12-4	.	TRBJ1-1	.	CASSFGQNTEAFF	TGTGCCAGCAGTTTCGGACAGAACACTGAAGCTTTCTTT